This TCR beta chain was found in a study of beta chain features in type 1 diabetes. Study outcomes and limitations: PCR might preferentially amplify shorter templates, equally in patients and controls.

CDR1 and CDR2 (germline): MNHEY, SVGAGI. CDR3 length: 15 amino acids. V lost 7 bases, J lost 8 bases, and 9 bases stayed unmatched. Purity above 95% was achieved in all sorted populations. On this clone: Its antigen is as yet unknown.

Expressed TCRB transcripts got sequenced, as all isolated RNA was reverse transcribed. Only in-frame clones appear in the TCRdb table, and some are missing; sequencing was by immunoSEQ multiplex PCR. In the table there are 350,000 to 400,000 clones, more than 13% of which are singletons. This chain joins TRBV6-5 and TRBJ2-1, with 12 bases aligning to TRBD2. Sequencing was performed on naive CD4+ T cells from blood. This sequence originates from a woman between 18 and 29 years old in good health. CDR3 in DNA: TGTGCCAGCACCCCGACTAGCGGGAGTTACTATGAGCAGTTCTTC. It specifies CASTPTSGSYYEQFF.